Described below is a single T cell receptor beta chain sequence and its context. Its antigen is unidentified. The data were obtained in a study of shared clonotypes between healthy human individuals. This CDR3 contains 17 residues. With 0 bases clipped from V and 5 bases from J, the junction kept 10 bases outside the gene matches. Germline CDR1 is LGHNA and CDR2 is YSLEER. Donors comprised healthy HIV-negative adults lacking recent acute infections or vaccinations. Over several immunoSEQ plates, each subset's genomic DNA was distributed in even portions. The assay was immunoSEQ multiplex PCR, and TCRdb's table has in-frame clones only and misses some. The table includes roughly 2.4 million clones, more than 90% detected once. The study's findings and limits: Unshared clonotypes carried lower generation probabilities than those common to all four donors. Larger estimated richness was generally seen in naive subsets than in memory subsets.

Material: naive CD4+ T cells sorted from blood. Subset denoted: CD45RA+ positively selected. This chain links TRBV4-3 with TRBJ2-7; 10 bases agree with TRBD2. The clonotype originates from a man younger than 30 in good health. CDR3 coding DNA: TGCGCCAGCAGCCAAGAATCTAGCGGGAGTCCTCCCCACGAGCAGTACTTC. It translates to CASSQESSGSPPHEQYF.